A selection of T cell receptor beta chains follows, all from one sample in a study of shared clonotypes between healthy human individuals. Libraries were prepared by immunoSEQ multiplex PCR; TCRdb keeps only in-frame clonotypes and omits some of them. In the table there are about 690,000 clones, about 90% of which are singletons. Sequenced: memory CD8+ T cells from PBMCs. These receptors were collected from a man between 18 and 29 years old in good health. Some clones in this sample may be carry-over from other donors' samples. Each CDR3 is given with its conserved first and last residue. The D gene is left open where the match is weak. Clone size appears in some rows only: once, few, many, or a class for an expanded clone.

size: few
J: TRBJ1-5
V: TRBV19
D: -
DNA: TGTGCCAGTAGTATAGATCAGACACCGAGCAATCAGCCCCAGCATTTT
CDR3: CASSIDQTPSNQPQHF

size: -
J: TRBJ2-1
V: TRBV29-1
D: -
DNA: TGCAGCGTCCCGGCGGCAGGGGCCTACAATGAGCAGTTCTTC
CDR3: CSVPAAGAYNEQFF

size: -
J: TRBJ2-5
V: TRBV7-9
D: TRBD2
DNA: TGTGCCAGCAGCCTCCGACTAGCGGCTCAAGAGACCCAGTACTTC
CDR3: CASSLRLAAQETQYF

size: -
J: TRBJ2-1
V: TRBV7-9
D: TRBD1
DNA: TGTGCCAGCAGCCCAGGGACAGTGCATAGGGTTTACAATGAGCAGTTCTTC
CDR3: CASSPGTVHRVYNEQFF

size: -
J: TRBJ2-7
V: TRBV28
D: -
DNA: TGTGCCAGCAGTCGGGACTGGACTTCCTACGAGCAGTACTTC
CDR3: CASSRDWTSYEQYF

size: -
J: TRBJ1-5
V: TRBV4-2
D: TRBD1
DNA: TGTGCCAGCAGCCAAGTCGGACAGGGCGGCCAGCCCCAGCATTTT
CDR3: CASSQVGQGGQPQHF

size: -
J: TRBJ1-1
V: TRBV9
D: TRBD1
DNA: TGTGCCAGCAGCGTAGTGGGCAGGGGGCACACTGAAGCTTTCTTT
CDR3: CASSVVGRGHTEAFF

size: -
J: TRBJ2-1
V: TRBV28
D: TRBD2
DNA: TGTGCCAGCAGTCTAAGTCGGCGGGAGGATGAGCAGTTCTTC
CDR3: CASSLSRREDEQFF

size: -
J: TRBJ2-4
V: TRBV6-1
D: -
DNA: TGTGCCAGCAGTGAAGCGCGGAACATTCAGTACTTC
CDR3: CASSEARNIQYF

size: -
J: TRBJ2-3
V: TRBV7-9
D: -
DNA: TGTGTGGGGGATACGCAGTATTTT
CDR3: CVGDTQYF

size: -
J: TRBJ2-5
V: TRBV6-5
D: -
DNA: TGTGCCAGCAGTCCCTCAGGCGCCGTGACGGAGACCCAGTACTTC
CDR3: CASSPSGAVTETQYF

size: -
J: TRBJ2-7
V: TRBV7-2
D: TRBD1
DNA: TGTGCCAGCAGTTCTTACAGGGGTAACGAGCAGTACTTC
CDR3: CASSSYRGNEQYF

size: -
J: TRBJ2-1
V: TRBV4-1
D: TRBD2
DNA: TGCGCCAGCAGCCAAGTCCCCTTGGGGCGGGAGAGGTACAATGAGCAGTTCTTC
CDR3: CASSQVPLGRERYNEQFF

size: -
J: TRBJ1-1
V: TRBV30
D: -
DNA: TGTGCCTGGAGTTCGACCGGGACCACTGAAGCTTTCTTT
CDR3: CAWSSTGTTEAFF

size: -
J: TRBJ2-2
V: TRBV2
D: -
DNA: TGTGCCAGCACAGTGGGGACAAAGCTTAACGGGGAGCTGTTTTTT
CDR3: CASTVGTKLNGELFF

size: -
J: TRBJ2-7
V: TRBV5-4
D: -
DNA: TGTGCCAGCAGCGCAGGACCCGAGCAGTACTTC
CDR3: CASSAGPEQYF

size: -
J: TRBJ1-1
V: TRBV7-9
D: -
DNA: TGTGCCAGCAGCCACGACAGATTTCAAGCTTTCTTT
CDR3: CASSHDRFQAFF

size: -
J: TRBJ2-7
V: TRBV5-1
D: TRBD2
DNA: TGCGCCAGCAGCTTGTGGGCTAGCGGGGTCTCAGGGGGCGAGCAGTACTTC
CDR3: CASSLWASGVSGGEQYF

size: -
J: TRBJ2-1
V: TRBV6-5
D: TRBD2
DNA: TGTGCCACATCGGCGGGAGGTCGCAATGAGCAGTTCTTC
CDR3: CATSAGGRNEQFF

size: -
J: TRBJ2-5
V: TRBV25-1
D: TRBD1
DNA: TGTGCCAGCAGGACAGACAGGGGCGCGGGGGAGACCCAGTACTTC
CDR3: CASRTDRGAGETQYF

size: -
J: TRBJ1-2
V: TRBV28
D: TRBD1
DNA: TGTGCCAGCACCTTGAGGAGGCACAGGGGGAATAACTACTATGGCTACACCTTC
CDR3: CASTLRRHRGNNYYGYTF

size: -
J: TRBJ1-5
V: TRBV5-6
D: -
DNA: TGTGCCAGCAGTACGTGGGGTTATCAGCCCCAGCATTTT
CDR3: CASSTWGYQPQHF

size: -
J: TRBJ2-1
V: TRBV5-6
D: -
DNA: TGTGCCAGCAGCTTGACAGGATACAATGAGCAGTTCTTC
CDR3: CASSLTGYNEQFF

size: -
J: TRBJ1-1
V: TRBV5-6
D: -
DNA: TGTGCCAGCAGCTATAGCGACACTGAAGCTTTCTTT
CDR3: CASSYSDTEAFF

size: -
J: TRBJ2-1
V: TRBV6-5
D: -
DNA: TGTGCCAGCAGTTACCTAGGCGACAATGAGCAGTTCTTC
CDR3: CASSYLGDNEQFF

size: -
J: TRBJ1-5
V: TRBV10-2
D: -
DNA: TGCGCCAGCAGTAGGGGTTTCGATAATCAGCCCCAGCATTTT
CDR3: CASSRGFDNQPQHF

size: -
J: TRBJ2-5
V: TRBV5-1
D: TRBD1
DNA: TGCGCCAGCAGCTTGGGCCGGGACAGGGGGTTTGAGACCCAGTACTTC
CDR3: CASSLGRDRGFETQYF

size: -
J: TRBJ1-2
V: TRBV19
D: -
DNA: TGTGCCAGTAGTATAGGACGGGGAGACTTCTATGGCTACACCTTC
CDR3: CASSIGRGDFYGYTF

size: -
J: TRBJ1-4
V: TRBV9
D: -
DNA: TGTGCCAGCAGCTTCCGGACAGACGGTTCTAATGAAAAACTGTTTTTT
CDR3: CASSFRTDGSNEKLFF

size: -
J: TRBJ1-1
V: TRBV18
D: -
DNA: TGTGCCAGCTCACCCGGGACTACGGCTGAAGCTTTCTTT
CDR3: CASSPGTTAEAFF

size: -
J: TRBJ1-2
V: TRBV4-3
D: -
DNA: TGCGCCAGCAGCCCCTCAGGGAGGAGAGGGGATAACTATGGCTACACCTTC
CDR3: CASSPSGRRGDNYGYTF

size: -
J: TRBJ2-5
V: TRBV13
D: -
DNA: TGTGCCAGCACCTCAGGGGCGGGGGAGACCCAGTACTTC
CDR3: CASTSGAGETQYF

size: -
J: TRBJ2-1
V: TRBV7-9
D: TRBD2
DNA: TGTGCCAGCAGCTCGTCCGGGACTAGGGTTGGAAATGAGCAGTTCTTC
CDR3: CASSSSGTRVGNEQFF

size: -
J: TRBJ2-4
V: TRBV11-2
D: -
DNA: TGTGCCAGCAACCAACTAGGACTTGGAGCCAAAAACATTCAGTACTTC
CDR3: CASNQLGLGAKNIQYF

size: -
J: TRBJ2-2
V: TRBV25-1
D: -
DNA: TGTGCCAGCACCCCCGGGGATCGGAACACCGGGGAGCTGTTTTTT
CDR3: CASTPGDRNTGELFF

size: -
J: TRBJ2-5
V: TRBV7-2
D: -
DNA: TGTGCCAGCAGCTTAGTAGTGGGAGATGGGGAGACCCAGTACTTC
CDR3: CASSLVVGDGETQYF

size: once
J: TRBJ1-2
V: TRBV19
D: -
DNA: TGTGCCAGTAACCCCCGGCTGGCTAACTATGGCTACACCTTC
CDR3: CASNPRLANYGYTF